Detailed here is one T cell receptor (beta chain). J lost 1 base, V lost 11 bases, and 11 bases had no gene match. The germline V gene has CDR1 MNHEY and CDR2 SVGAGI. CDR3 length: 15 residues. TCRdb's copy holds only in-frame clones and misses some; the assay was immunoSEQ multiplex PCR. The table includes fewer than 200,000 clones, around 73% detected once. Participants came from fewer than 25 US areas, aged about 18 to 95 years. The sample originates from a study of blood T cell repertoires in COVID-19. Sequenced input: PBMCs or T cells enriched from blood (not recorded which). The V gene is TRBV6-5, the J gene TRBJ1-1, with 9 bases that match TRBD1. This clonotype was obtained from a woman aged 45 to 65 who had recovered from COVID-19. The CDR3 loop is CAVVPGQGWNTEAFF. The CDR3 DNA is TGTGCCGTAGTTCCGGGACAGGGTTGGAACACTGAAGCTTTCTTT.